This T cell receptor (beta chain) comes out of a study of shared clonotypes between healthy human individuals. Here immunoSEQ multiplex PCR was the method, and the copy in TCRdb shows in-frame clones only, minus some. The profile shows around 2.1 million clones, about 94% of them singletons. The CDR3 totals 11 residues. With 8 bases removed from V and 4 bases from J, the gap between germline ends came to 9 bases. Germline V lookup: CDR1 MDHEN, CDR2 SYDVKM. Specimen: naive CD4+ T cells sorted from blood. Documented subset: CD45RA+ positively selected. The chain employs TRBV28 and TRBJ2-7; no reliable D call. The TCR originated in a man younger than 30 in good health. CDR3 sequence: CASRRRYEQYF. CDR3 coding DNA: TGTGCCAGCCGCCGTCGGTACGAGCAGTACTTC.